These T cell receptor beta chains were read from a single sample in a study of T cells after yellow fever vaccination. Using its own MiXCR run on the 5' RACE reads, TCRdb lists one record per CDR3 protein. There are roughly 160,000 distinct CDR3 sequences in the sample; approximately 9.9% occur only once, and around 33% lies in the top ten. The sample was CD8+ T cells sorted from PBMCs, taken 45 days after the yellow fever booster vaccination. The receptors stem from a man between 18 and 35 years old who received the YFV17D yellow fever vaccine. CDR3s include the opening cysteine and the closing phenylalanine or tryptophan. Fields, in order: J gene, D gene, V gene, clone size, CDR3 DNA, CDR3 protein. A D gene is named only where the DNA matches it firmly. The size field is filled for only some rows; it gives once, few, many or a size class.

j_gene: TRBJ2-3
d_gene: .
v_gene: TRBV7-2
abundance: .
CDR3nt: TGTGCCAGCAGCCCCAAGAGTTGGGTTGCAGATACGCAGTATTTT
CDR3aa: CASSPKSWVADTQYF

j_gene: TRBJ2-2
d_gene: .
v_gene: TRBV30
abundance: .
CDR3nt: TGTGCCTTTACCTGGGGGAACGGGGAGCTGTTTTTT
CDR3aa: CAFTWGNGELFF

j_gene: TRBJ2-1
d_gene: TRBD2
v_gene: TRBV4-1
abundance: few
CDR3nt: TGCGCCAGCAGCCAAGCCCCATTAGCGGGGGGGCATTTTGAGCAGTTCTTC
CDR3aa: CASSQAPLAGGHFEQFF

j_gene: TRBJ2-7
d_gene: TRBD2
v_gene: TRBV20-1
abundance: .
CDR3nt: TGCAGTGCAACTAGCGGGGGGGCTCCCTACGAGCAGTACTTC
CDR3aa: CSATSGGAPYEQYF

j_gene: TRBJ2-5
d_gene: TRBD2
v_gene: TRBV7-6
abundance: .
CDR3nt: TGTGCCAGCCATGGCGCTAGCGGGAAAGAGACCCAGTACTTC
CDR3aa: CASHGASGKETQYF

j_gene: TRBJ2-7
d_gene: .
v_gene: TRBV6-1
abundance: .
CDR3nt: TGTGCCAGCAGAAGAGACGGACACTCCTACGAGCAGTACTTC
CDR3aa: CASRRDGHSYEQYF

j_gene: TRBJ2-4
d_gene: .
v_gene: TRBV12-3/TRBV12-4
abundance: many
CDR3nt: TGTGCCAGCAGTTTAAGGGACCTACAGGGACTAAAAAACATTCAGTACTTC
CDR3aa: CASSLRDLQGLKNIQYF

j_gene: TRBJ1-1
d_gene: .
v_gene: TRBV20-1
abundance: .
CDR3nt: TGCAGTGCTAGATCGCTGGGACGGATCACTGAAGCTTTCTTT
CDR3aa: CSARSLGRITEAFF

j_gene: TRBJ2-3
d_gene: .
v_gene: TRBV20-1
abundance: .
CDR3nt: TGCAGTGCTAGCGGGTCCAGGCGCACAGATACGCAGTATTTT
CDR3aa: CSASGSRRTDTQYF

j_gene: TRBJ2-1
d_gene: .
v_gene: TRBV5-1
abundance: few
CDR3nt: TGCGCCAGCAGCTTCCAGGGTGGAGGTGAGCAGTTCTTC
CDR3aa: CASSFQGGGEQFF

j_gene: TRBJ2-1
d_gene: TRBD2
v_gene: TRBV6-5
abundance: .
CDR3nt: TGTGCCAGCAGCTTTAGACTAGCGGGGGCCGTCAATGAGCAGTTCTTC
CDR3aa: CASSFRLAGAVNEQFF

j_gene: TRBJ1-6
d_gene: .
v_gene: TRBV5-4
abundance: few
CDR3nt: TGTGCCAGTGGCCGTGATAATTCACCCCTCCACTTT
CDR3aa: CASGRDNSPLHF